These 14 T cell receptor beta chains were all obtained from the same sample, sequenced in a study of cytomegalovirus exposure and HLA in healthy donors. Profiled with immunoSEQ multiplex PCR; TCRdb holds only in-frame clones, not every one. Of 100,000 to 150,000 clones detected, about nine tenths appear once; the ten largest clones hold more than 1.5%. The sample taken for sequencing was PBMCs. These receptors originate from a woman aged 18-35 years in good health and CMV-seronegative.

The rearrangement links TRBV15 to TRBJ2-1, with D perhaps matching TRBD1 (5 bases). The germline gives CDR1 LNHNV, CDR2 YYDKDF (reference sequence). CDR3 length: 16 amino acids. V shed 1 base and J shed 0 bases, with 10 bases lying between them. The CDR3 reads CATSRGGGSSYNEQFF. The CDR3 nucleotides are TGTGCCACCAGCAGAGGGGGCGGAAGCTCCTACAATGAGCAGTTCTTC.

The chain recombines TRBV6-5 with TRBJ2-3, with no clear D. Germline CDR1 is MNHEY and CDR2 is SVGAGI. There are 16 residues in the CDR3. V lost 4 bases and J 1 base, leaving 15 bases between the germline ends. DNA of the CDR3: TGTGCCAGCAGTTTATCACCCCTGCGTGGCACAGATACGCAGTATTTT. It translates to CASSLSPLRGTDTQYF.

The chain carries TRBV28 and TRBJ2-2, with 8 nucleotides matching TRBD1. The CDR3 extends over 13 amino acids. V dropped 8 bases and J dropped 6; count of bases not matched to a gene: 5. Germline values: CDR1 MDHEN, CDR2 SYDVKM. The CDR3 reads CASPGQASGELFF. CDR3 DNA: TGTGCCAGCCCGGGACAGGCGTCCGGGGAGCTGTTTTTT.

This clone was recorded only once. The chain joins TRBV2 to TRBJ2-2; D might be TRBD1 (6 bases). This CDR3 contains 15 residues. Germline-derived CDR1 and CDR2 are SNHLY and FYNNEI. The ends were cut back, 7 bases at V and 0 bases at J, with 12 bases in the middle. DNA for the CDR3: TGTGCCAGCACCCTGACAGGTCCGAACACCGGGGAGCTGTTTTTT. Translation gives CASTLTGPNTGELFF. The full variable domain, its missing parts supplied by reference TRBV2 and TRBJ2-2, is EPEVTQTPSHQVTQMGQEVILRCVPISNHLYFYWYRQILGQKVEFLVSFYNNEISEKSEIFDDQFSVERPDGSNFTLKIRSTKLEDSAMYFCASTLTGPNTGELFFGEGSRLTVL.

The V call is TRBV28, the J call TRBJ1-2; 11 positions match TRBD1. V shed 4 bases and J 3 bases; nucleotides not matched to a gene: 10. There are 17 residues in the CDR3. The germline V gene has CDR1 MDHEN and CDR2 SYDVKM. CDR3 coding DNA: TGTGCCAGCAGTTCCCCGGGGGGGACAGGGGGATACTATGGCTACACCTTC. Its protein product is CASSSPGGTGGYYGYTF.

This clone has a single count. The chain links TRBV6-1 to TRBJ2-1; D gene uncertain. This CDR3 has 13 amino acids. Trimming pared 2 bases from V and 5 bases from J, leaving 7 bases between. Germline-derived CDR1 and CDR2 are MNHNS and SASEGT. The CDR3 DNA reads as TGTGCCAGCAGTGAAACTATTGACAATGAGCAGTTCTTC. Translation: CASSETIDNEQFF.

The V and J genes are TRBV29-1 and TRBJ2-7; TRBD1 agrees at 12 bases. Germline V gives CDR1 SQVTM, CDR2 ANQGSEA. Unmatched junction bases numbered 10, after V lost 5 bases and J lost 2 bases. The CDR3 totals 16 residues. Here the CDR3 DNA reads TGCAGCGTTCCGGGACAGGGGGCGACTGTTGCCTACGAGCAGTACTTC. Residues: CSVPGQGATVAYEQYF.

For this clone: The same CDR3 can be traced to other DNA sequences in this sample. The rearrangement links TRBV5-1 to TRBJ1-2; perhaps TRBD1 as D (6 bases). CDR1 and CDR2 from the germline V gene are SGHRS and YFSETQ. This CDR3 has 17 amino acids. V lost 0 bases and J 3 bases, leaving 18 bases between the germline ends. This chain's CDR3 is CASSLDTGFPGDYGYTF. In nucleotides, the CDR3 is TGCGCCAGCAGCTTGGATACCGGGTTTCCAGGGGACTATGGCTACACCTTC. The full variable domain, its missing parts supplied by reference TRBV5-1 and TRBJ1-2, is KAGVTQTPRYLIKTRGQQVTLSCSPISGHRSVSWYQQTPGQGLQFLFEYFSETQRNKGNFPGRFSGRQFSNSRSEMNVSTLELGDSALYLCASSLDTGFPGDYGYTFGSGTRLTVV.

This clone occurred once. The V gene is TRBV7-9, the J gene TRBJ2-3, with D unclear. There are 16 residues in the CDR3. Germline loops: CDR1 SEHNR, CDR2 FQNEAQ (reference sequence). The V end was cut by 5 bases, the J end by 1 base, with 16 bases between. In DNA, the CDR3 is TGTGCCAGCAGCCCCCGAAGCATGGTGGGCACAGATACGCAGTATTTT. It specifies CASSPRSMVGTDTQYF.

This sequence joins TRBV7-8 and TRBJ1-2, with D possibly matching TRBD1 (5 bases). Germline CDR1 reads SGHVS; CDR2 reads FQNEAQ. Trimming pared 7 bases from V and 3 bases from J, leaving 18 bases between. CDR3 length: 15 residues. Here the CDR3 DNA reads TGTGCCAGCATCCCGGCCAGGGTGTATGACTATGGCTACACCTTC. Amino acids: CASIPARVYDYGYTF.

This chain uses TRBV5-6 with TRBJ2-1, with D unclear. CDR3 length: 14 amino acids. Germline V gives CDR1 SGHDT, CDR2 YYEEEE. The ends were cut back, 6 bases at V and 1 base at J, with 11 bases in the middle. The CDR3 region is CASNSAGSYNEQFF. The CDR3 bases are TGTGCCAGCAACTCAGCAGGATCCTACAATGAGCAGTTCTTC.

The chain links TRBV5-6 to TRBJ2-3; 9 nucleotides line up with TRBD2. V gave up 0 bases and J gave up 6 bases; unmatched junction bases: 5. This CDR3 is 15 amino acids long. Per the germline V gene, CDR1 is SGHDT and CDR2 is YYEEEE. Here the CDR3 DNA reads TGTGCCAGCAGCTTGGGTGGTAGCGGGAGTGATACGCAGTATTTT. Translating gives CASSLGGSGSDTQYF. Full variable domain (missing parts from reference TRBV5-6 and TRBJ2-3): DAGVTQSPTHLIKTRGQQVTLRCSPKSGHDTVSWYQQALGQGPQFIFQYYEEEERQRGNFPDRFSGHQFPNYSSELNVNALLLGDSALYLCASSLGGSGSDTQYFGPGTRLTVL.

The V gene is TRBV28, the J gene TRBJ1-2, with D hard to call. Between the trimmed V and J ends, which lost 3 bases and 8 bases, there was a span of 10 bases. The CDR3 contains 12 residues. Germline CDR1 is MDHEN and CDR2 is SYDVKM. In nucleotides, the CDR3 is TGTGCCAGCAGTTTTCTCTGGGAGGGCTACACCTTC. Translating gives CASSFLWEGYTF.

CDR3 bases: TGTGCCAGCAGCTTAAGCAACACCGGGGAGCTGTTTTTT. This gives the protein CASSLSNTGELFF. The V call is TRBV13, the J call TRBJ2-2; no definite D call. CDR3 length: 13 residues. The germline gives CDR1 PRHDT, CDR2 FYEKMQ (reference sequence). The V and J ends lost 2 bases and 2 bases respectively, with 3 bases between them.